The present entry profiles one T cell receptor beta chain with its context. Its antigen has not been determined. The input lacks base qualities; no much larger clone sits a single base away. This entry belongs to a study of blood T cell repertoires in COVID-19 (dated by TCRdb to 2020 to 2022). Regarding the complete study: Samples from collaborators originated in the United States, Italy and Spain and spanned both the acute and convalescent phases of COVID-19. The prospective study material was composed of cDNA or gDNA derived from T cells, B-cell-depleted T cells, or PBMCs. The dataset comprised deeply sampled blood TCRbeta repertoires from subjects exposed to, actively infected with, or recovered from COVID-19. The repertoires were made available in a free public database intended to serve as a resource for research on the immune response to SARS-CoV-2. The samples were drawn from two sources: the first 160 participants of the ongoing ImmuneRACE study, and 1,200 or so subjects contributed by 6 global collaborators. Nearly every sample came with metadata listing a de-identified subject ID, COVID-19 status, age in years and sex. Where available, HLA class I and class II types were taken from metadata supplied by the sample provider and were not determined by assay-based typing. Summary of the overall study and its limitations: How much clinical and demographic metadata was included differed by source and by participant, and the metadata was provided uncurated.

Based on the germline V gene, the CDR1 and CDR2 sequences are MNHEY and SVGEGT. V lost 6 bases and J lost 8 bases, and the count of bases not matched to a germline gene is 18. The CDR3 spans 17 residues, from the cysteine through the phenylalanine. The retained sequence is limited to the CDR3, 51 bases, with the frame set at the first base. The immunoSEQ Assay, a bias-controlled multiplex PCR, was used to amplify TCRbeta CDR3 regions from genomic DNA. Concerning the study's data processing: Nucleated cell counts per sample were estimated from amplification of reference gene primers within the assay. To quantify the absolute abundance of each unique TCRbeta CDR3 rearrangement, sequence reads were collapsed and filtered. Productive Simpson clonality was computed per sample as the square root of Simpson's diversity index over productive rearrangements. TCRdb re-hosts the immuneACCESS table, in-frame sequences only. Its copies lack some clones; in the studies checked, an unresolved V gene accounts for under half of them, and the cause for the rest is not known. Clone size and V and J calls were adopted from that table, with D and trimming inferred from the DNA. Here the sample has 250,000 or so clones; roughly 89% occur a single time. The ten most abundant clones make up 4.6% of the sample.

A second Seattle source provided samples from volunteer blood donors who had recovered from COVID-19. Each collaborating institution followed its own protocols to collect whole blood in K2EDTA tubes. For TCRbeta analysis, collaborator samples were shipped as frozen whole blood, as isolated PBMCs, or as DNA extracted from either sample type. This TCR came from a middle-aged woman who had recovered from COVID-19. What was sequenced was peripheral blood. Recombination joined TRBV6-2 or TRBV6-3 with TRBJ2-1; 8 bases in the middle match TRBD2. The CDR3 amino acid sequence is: CASSHPRGGDSGYEQFF. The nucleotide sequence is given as TGTGCCAGCAGCCACCCTCGGGGGGGGGACTCTGGGTATGAGCAGTTCTTC.